The entry that follows covers one T cell receptor beta chain sequence. Its antigen is as yet unknown. These data come from a study of a mutant IDH1 vaccine in newly diagnosed glioma. Study at large: Treated individuals were about 62% male and 37.5% female, averaging roughly 43 years of age. The earlier regimen, radiotherapy, temozolomide, or both, was most often both. Study-wide results and caveats: Most patients, around 93%, showed vaccine-induced immune responses.

Germline lookup yields CDR1 SGHTA and CDR2 FQGNSA. The CDR3 totals 15 residues. J gave up 6 bases and V 4 bases, and 9 bases lay outside the gene matches. Clones were sequenced by immunoSEQ multiplex PCR, and TCRdb holds only the in-frame ones, with some missing. This sample has tens of thousands of clones; 60% to 85% occur once, and the top ten carry 9% to 15%. As for time point: week 35, safety follow-up. Topical imiquimod accompanied each vaccine dose, which consisted of 300 ug of mutant IDH1 20-mer peptide. Those who donated had recent WHO grade 3 or 4 IDH1-mutant, ATRX-lost astrocytomas. Here the sequenced sample was PBMCs, taken from a glioma patient whose treatment included an IDH1 peptide vaccine. The clonotype was recovered from a man in his forties with glioma. The gene calls are TRBV7-2 and TRBJ2-3; 8 bases match TRBD2. The CDR3 bases are TGTGCCAGCAGCTACTCAGCGGGAGCCTGGGATACGCAGTATTTT. Protein sequence: CASSYSAGAWDTQYF.